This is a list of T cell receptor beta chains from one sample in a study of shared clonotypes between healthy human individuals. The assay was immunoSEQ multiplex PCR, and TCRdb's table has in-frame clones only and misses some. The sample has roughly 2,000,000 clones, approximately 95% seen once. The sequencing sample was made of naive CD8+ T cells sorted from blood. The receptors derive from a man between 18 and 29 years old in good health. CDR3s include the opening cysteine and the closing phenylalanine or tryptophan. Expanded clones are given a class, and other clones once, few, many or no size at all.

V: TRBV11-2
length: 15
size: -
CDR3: CASSFTSVTTDTQYF

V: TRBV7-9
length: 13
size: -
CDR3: CASSLGAAGELFF

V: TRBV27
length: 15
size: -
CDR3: CASSLTAGHNAEAFF

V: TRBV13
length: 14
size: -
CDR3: CASSPSTGVYEQYF

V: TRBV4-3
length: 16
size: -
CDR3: CASSQTSGYGYNEQFF

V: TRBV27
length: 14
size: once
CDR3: CASSIRGQSYEQYF

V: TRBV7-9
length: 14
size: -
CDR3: CASSVSGVQETQYF

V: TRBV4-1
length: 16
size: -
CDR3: CASSQRLEETRHEQFF

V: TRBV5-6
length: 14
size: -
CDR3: CASSLQGEGDEQYF

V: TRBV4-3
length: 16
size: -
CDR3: CASSRDREGTNEKLFF

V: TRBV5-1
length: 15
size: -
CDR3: CASSSTQSSTDTQYF

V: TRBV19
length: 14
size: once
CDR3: CASSIPGANYGYTF

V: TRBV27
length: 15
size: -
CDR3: CASSLTGGALEKLFF

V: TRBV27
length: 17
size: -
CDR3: CASSLNPLAGGTGELFF

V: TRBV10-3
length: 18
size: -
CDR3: CAIRGAGGPSVNTDTQYF

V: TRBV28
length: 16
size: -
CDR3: CASSLNDPATNEKLFF

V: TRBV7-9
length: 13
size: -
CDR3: CASSLPPGYEQYF

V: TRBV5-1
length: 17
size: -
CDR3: CASSPTPTEGFRNTIYF

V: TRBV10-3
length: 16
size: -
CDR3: CAISELPKGSSYEQYF

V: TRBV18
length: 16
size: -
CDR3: CASSLWDRGTGYEQYF

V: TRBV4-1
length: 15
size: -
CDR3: CASSQEPLTGNGYTF

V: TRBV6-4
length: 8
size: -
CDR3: CALLEQYF

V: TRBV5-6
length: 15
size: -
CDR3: CASSLALAGRYEQYF

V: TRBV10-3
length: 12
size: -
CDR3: CAISEADYEQYF

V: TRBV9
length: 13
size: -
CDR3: CASSAGATDTQYF

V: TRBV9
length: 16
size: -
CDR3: CASSPFSGMGTGELFF

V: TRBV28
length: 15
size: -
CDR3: CASSFPRDSSYEQYF

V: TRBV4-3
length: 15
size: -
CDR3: CASSQSSGRGEPQFF

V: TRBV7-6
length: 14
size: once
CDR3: CASSSLPSTDTQYF

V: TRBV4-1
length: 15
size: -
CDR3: CASSQVLGNAGELFF

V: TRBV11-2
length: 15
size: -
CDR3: CASSLAGNGDYIQYF

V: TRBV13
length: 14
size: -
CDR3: CASSLGQGHGELFF

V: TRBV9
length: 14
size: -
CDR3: CASSVGGAGNTIYF

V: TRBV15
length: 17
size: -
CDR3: CATSRDTVRQAVDTQYF

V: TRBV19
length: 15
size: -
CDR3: CASSFGSTPTGELFF

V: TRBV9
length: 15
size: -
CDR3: CASSVGGLASDTQYF

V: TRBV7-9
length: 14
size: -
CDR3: CASSITGPGNTIYF

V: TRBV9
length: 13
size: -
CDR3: CASSVGVTYEQYF

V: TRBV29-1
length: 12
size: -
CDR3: CSVEVDDYEQYF

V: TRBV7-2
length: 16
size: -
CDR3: CASSPYGTAIPHGYTF

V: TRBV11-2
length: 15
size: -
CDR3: CASSSQAGSQETQYF

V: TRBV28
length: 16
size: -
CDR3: CASSSGLAGGTDTQYF

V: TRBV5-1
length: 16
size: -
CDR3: CASSLGVAGGPHEQFF

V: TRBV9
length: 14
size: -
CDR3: CASSVGAGLGEQYF

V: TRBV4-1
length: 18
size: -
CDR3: CASSQLPGLAGGTDTQYF

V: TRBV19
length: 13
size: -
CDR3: CATNPAPYNEQFF

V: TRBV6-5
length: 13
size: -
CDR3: CASSYRQTYEQYF

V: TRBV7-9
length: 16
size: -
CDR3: CASSLPGTGGVGELFF

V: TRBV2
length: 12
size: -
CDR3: CASSSTDYEQYF